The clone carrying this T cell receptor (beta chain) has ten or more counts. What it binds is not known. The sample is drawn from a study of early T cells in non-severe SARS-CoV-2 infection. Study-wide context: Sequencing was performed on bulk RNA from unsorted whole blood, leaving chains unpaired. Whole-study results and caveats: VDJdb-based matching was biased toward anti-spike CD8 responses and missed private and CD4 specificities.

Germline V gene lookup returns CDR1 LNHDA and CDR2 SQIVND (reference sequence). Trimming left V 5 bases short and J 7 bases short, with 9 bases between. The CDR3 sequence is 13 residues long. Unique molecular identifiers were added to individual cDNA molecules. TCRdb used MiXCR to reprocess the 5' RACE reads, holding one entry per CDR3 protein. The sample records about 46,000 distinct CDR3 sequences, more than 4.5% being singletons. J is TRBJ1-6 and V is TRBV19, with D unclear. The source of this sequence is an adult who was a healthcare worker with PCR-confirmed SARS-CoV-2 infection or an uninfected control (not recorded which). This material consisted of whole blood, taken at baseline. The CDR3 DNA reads TGTGCCAGTAGTCAGGACCTGAATTCACCCCTCCACTTT. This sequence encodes CASSQDLNSPLHF.